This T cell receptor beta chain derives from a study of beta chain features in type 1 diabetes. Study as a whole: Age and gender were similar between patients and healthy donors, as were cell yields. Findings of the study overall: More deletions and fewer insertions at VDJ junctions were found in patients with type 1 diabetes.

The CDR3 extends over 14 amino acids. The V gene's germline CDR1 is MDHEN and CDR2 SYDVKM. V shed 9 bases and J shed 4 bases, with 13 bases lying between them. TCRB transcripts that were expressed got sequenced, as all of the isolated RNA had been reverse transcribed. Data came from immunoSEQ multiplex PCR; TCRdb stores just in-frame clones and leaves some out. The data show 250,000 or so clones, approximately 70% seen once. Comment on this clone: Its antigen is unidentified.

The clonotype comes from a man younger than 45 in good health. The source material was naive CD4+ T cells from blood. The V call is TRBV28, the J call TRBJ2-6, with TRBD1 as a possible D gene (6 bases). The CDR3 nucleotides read TGTGCCAGTCAGGGGTTCATCGGGGCCAACGTCCTGACTTTC. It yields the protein CASQGFIGANVLTF.